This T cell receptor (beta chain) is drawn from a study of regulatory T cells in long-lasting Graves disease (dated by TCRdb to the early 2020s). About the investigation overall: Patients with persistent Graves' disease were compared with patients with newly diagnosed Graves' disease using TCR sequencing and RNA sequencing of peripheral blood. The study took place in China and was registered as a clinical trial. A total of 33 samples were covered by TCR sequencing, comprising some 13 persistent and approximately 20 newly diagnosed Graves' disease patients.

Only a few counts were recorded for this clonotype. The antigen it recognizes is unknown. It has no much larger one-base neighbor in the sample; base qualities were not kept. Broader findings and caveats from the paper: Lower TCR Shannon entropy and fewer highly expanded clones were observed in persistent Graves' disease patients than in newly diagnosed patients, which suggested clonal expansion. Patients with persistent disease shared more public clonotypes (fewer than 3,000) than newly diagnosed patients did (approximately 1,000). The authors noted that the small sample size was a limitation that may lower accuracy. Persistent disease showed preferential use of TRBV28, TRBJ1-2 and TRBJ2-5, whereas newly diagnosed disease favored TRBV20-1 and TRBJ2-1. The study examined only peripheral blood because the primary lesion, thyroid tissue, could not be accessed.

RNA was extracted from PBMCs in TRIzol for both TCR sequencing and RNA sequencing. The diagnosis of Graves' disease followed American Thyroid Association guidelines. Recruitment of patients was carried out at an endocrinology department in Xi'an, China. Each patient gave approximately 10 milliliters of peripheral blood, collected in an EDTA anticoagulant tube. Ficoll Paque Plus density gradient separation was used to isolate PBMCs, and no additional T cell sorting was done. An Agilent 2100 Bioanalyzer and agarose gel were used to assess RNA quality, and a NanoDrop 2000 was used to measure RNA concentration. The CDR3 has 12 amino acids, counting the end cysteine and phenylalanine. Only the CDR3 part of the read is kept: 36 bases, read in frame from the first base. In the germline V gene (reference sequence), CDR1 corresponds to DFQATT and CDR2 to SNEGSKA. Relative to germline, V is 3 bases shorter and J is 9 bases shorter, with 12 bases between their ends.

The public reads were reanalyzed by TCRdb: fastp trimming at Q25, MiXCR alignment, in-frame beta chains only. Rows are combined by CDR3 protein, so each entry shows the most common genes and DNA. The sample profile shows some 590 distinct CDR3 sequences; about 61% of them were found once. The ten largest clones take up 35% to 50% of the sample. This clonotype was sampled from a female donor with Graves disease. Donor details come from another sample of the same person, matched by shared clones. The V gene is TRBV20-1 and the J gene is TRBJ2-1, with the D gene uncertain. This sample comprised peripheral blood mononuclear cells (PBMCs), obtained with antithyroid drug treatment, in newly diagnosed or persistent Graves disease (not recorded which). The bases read TGCAGTGCTAGGGACGCCCTCAGTGAGCAGTTCTTC. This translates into CSARDALSEQFF.